This TCR beta chain was obtained from a study of T cells in Graves' hyperthyroidism and ophthalmopathy. About the study: Before treatment of any kind, peripheral blood was taken at initial diagnosis.

There were TCR beta CDR3 regions amplified from RNA transcripts. TCR CDR3 underwent first-round RT-PCR with the HTBI primer set. Using its own MiXCR run on the multiplex PCR reads, TCRdb lists one record per CDR3 protein. The sample lists about 640,000 distinct CDR3 sequences, less than 25% seen once, with around a third in the top ten. V dropped 8 bases and J dropped 5; count of bases not matched to a gene: 5. CDR3 length: 13 amino acids. Germline V gene data show CDR1 as GTSNPN and CDR2 as SVGIG (reference sequence). PBMCs stemmed from less than 13 ml fresh peripheral blood. This sequence was found in a man in his thirties or forties with Graves' ophthalmopathy. This chain uses TRBV30 with TRBJ1-6, with 8 bases aligning to TRBD1. Sequences were obtained from blood. The CDR3 DNA reads as TGTGCCGGCCAGGGGGCTGATAATTCACCCCTCCACTTT. This translates into CAGQGADNSPLHF.